This T cell receptor beta chain was identified during a study of vaccination effects on CD4 cells after COVID-19. Study summary: All participants had two doses of either the BNT162b2 or mRNA-1273 vaccine. The study, taken as a whole, reports: Whether induced by infection or by vaccine, clones showed marked clonal contraction late after vaccination.

This clone was seen a few times. Its antigen remains unidentified. Measured with immunoSEQ multiplex PCR; TCRdb has only the in-frame clones, and not every one. The sample contains 55,000 to 80,000 clones, 75% to 90% of which appear only once. Between the trimmed V and J ends, which lost 5 bases and 6 bases, there was a span of 11 bases. The CDR3 runs to 14 residues. Germline CDR1 reads SGHAT; CDR2 reads FQNNGV. Sequencing followed a ViraFEST assay step that expanded antigen-specific CD4+ T cells with viral peptide pools. CD4+ T cells were isolated after less than 13 days of culture. Having tested negative for nucleocapsid antibodies, the vaccine recipients showed no prior SARS-CoV-2 infection.

The J gene is TRBJ1-6, the V gene TRBV11-2; D might be TRBD1 (5 bases). This TCR came from a human donor who received a COVID-19 vaccine. Specimen: CD4+ T cells from PBMCs cultured with SARS-CoV-2 spike peptides, collected before COVID-19 vaccination. Here the CDR3 DNA reads TGTGCCAGCAGCCGGGAGACAGTTAATTCACCCCTCCACTTT. Encoded protein: CASSRETVNSPLHF.